A selection of T cell receptor beta chains follows, all from one sample in a study of T cell responses to AZD1222 COVID-19 vaccine. The data were produced by immunoSEQ multiplex PCR, yet TCRdb's version contains in-frame clones alone and is incomplete. Among 15,000 to 17,000 clones listed, 88% were seen once. The source was peripheral blood, collected 28 days after the second AZD1222 dose. Source of these receptors: an adult who received the AZD1222 COVID-19 vaccine. Both conserved end residues are part of each CDR3. A D gene is named only where the DNA matches it firmly. Part of the rows lack a size; the others show once, few, many or a class for expanded clones.

j_gene: TRBJ1-6
abundance: -
d_gene: -
v_gene: TRBV28
CDR3nt: TGTGCCAGCAGTCTAAGGGGAGGCTCACCCCTCCACTTT
CDR3aa: CASSLRGGSPLHF

j_gene: TRBJ2-7
abundance: few
d_gene: -
v_gene: TRBV9
CDR3nt: TGTGCCAGCAGCGTAAGGTATGAGGCCTACGAGCAGTACTTC
CDR3aa: CASSVRYEAYEQYF

j_gene: TRBJ1-5
abundance: once
d_gene: -
v_gene: TRBV30
CDR3nt: TGTGCCTGGAGCCCGGTTCCCAATCAGCCCCAGCATTTT
CDR3aa: CAWSPVPNQPQHF

j_gene: TRBJ2-5
abundance: -
d_gene: TRBD2
v_gene: TRBV4-3
CDR3nt: TGCGCCAGCAGCCAAGATTTCTTTGTCTCGGGGGGAGAGACCCAGTACTTC
CDR3aa: CASSQDFFVSGGETQYF

j_gene: TRBJ2-3
abundance: -
d_gene: -
v_gene: TRBV28
CDR3nt: TGTGCCAGCAGAAGCCCGTCGTTGGGTCGGCGCACAGATACGCAGTATTTT
CDR3aa: CASRSPSLGRRTDTQYF

j_gene: TRBJ2-2
abundance: once
d_gene: TRBD1
v_gene: TRBV7-2
CDR3nt: TGTGCCAGCAGCCCATTGACAGGGGAAGCCGGGGAGCTGTTTTTT
CDR3aa: CASSPLTGEAGELFF

j_gene: TRBJ2-6
abundance: -
d_gene: -
v_gene: TRBV5-5
CDR3nt: TGTGCCAGCAGCGCCCAAACCGGCTCTGGGGCCAACGTCCTGACTTTC
CDR3aa: CASSAQTGSGANVLTF

j_gene: TRBJ1-3
abundance: -
d_gene: -
v_gene: TRBV13
CDR3nt: TGTGCCAGCAGCTTAGGCGGGCTCTCTGGAAACACCATATATTTT
CDR3aa: CASSLGGLSGNTIYF

j_gene: TRBJ1-4
abundance: -
d_gene: TRBD1
v_gene: TRBV7-8
CDR3nt: TGTGCCAGCAGCCCAATGCAGAACAGGGGAATGGGAGTTGGGGGTGAAAAACTGTTTTTT
CDR3aa: CASSPMQNRGMGVGGEKLFF

j_gene: TRBJ1-6
abundance: -
d_gene: -
v_gene: TRBV19
CDR3nt: TGTGCCAGTACCCTGGGGGCTGACGTTAATTCACCCCTCCACTTT
CDR3aa: CASTLGADVNSPLHF

j_gene: TRBJ1-1
abundance: -
d_gene: -
v_gene: TRBV3-1/TRBV3-2
CDR3nt: TGTGCCAGCAGCCCGACCCCCGGGGTGAACACTGAAGCTTTCTTT
CDR3aa: CASSPTPGVNTEAFF

j_gene: TRBJ2-1
abundance: -
d_gene: TRBD1
v_gene: TRBV19
CDR3nt: TGTGCCAGCAAGGGCCGGACAGGGGGAAGCTCCTACAATGAGCAGTTCTTC
CDR3aa: CASKGRTGGSSYNEQFF

j_gene: TRBJ1-6
abundance: -
d_gene: TRBD1
v_gene: TRBV2
CDR3nt: TGTGCCAGCAGCCAACAGGGGACGACCTATAATTCACCCCTCCACTTT
CDR3aa: CASSQQGTTYNSPLHF

j_gene: TRBJ2-7
abundance: -
d_gene: -
v_gene: TRBV2
CDR3nt: TGTGCCAGCAGTGAAGGTAAAGGGATCTCCTACGAGCAGTACTTC
CDR3aa: CASSEGKGISYEQYF

j_gene: TRBJ2-1
abundance: -
d_gene: TRBD2
v_gene: TRBV2
CDR3nt: TGTGCCAGCACCTTGGCGGGAGAAGGGGATGAGCAGTTCTTC
CDR3aa: CASTLAGEGDEQFF

j_gene: TRBJ2-5
abundance: -
d_gene: -
v_gene: TRBV12-3/TRBV12-4
CDR3nt: TGTGCCAGCAGTCCGCCAGAAGCGGAGACCCAGTACTTC
CDR3aa: CASSPPEAETQYF

j_gene: TRBJ2-2
abundance: -
d_gene: -
v_gene: TRBV10-1
CDR3nt: TGCGCCAGCAGCCCCGCGAGAGCGGAGGGGAGCTACACCGGGGAGCTGTTTTTT
CDR3aa: CASSPARAEGSYTGELFF

j_gene: TRBJ2-1
abundance: -
d_gene: TRBD1
v_gene: TRBV5-1
CDR3nt: TGCGCCAGCAGCTCCGCCCGGACAGGGGGCAGGGATGAGCAGTTCTTC
CDR3aa: CASSSARTGGRDEQFF

j_gene: TRBJ1-5
abundance: -
d_gene: -
v_gene: TRBV9
CDR3nt: TGTGCCAGCAGCGTGGAGCAGGAGGAACAGCCCCAGCATTTT
CDR3aa: CASSVEQEEQPQHF

j_gene: TRBJ1-5
abundance: -
d_gene: -
v_gene: TRBV11-2
CDR3nt: TGTGCCAGCAGCCCTCAAGAAAATCAGCCCCAGCATTTT
CDR3aa: CASSPQENQPQHF

j_gene: TRBJ1-3
abundance: once
d_gene: -
v_gene: TRBV28
CDR3nt: TGTGCCAGCAGTCAAGGGCCTTCTCTCGGGACCATATATTTT
CDR3aa: CASSQGPSLGTIYF

j_gene: TRBJ2-2
abundance: few
d_gene: -
v_gene: TRBV6-2/TRBV6-3
CDR3nt: TGTGCCAGCAGTCCCAGGGGGGACACCGGGGAGCTGTTTTTT
CDR3aa: CASSPRGDTGELFF

j_gene: TRBJ2-1
abundance: -
d_gene: TRBD1
v_gene: TRBV7-2
CDR3nt: TGTGCCAGCAGCATAGGGACAGGACCCTACAATGAGCAGTTCTTC
CDR3aa: CASSIGTGPYNEQFF

j_gene: TRBJ2-3
abundance: -
d_gene: -
v_gene: TRBV29-1
CDR3nt: TGCAGCGTTGAAGAAGGGACCCAGATCAAGGCAGATACGCAGTATTTT
CDR3aa: CSVEEGTQIKADTQYF

j_gene: TRBJ1-1
abundance: -
d_gene: -
v_gene: TRBV9
CDR3nt: TGTGCCAGCAGCGCCAGGTTACTCACTGAAGCTTTCTTT
CDR3aa: CASSARLLTEAFF

j_gene: TRBJ2-1
abundance: -
d_gene: -
v_gene: TRBV5-6
CDR3nt: TGTGCCAGCAGCGCCTGGAACAATGAGCAGTTCTTC
CDR3aa: CASSAWNNEQFF

j_gene: TRBJ2-2
abundance: once
d_gene: TRBD1
v_gene: TRBV6-5
CDR3nt: TGTGCCAGCCGAGACAGGGGGCGGACCGGGGAGCTGTTTTTT
CDR3aa: CASRDRGRTGELFF

j_gene: TRBJ1-1
abundance: -
d_gene: -
v_gene: TRBV4-1
CDR3nt: TGCGCCAGCAGCCGCGGATCGAGCACTGAAGCTTTCTTT
CDR3aa: CASSRGSSTEAFF

j_gene: TRBJ2-1
abundance: -
d_gene: -
v_gene: TRBV5-1
CDR3nt: TGCGCCAGCAGCTTGGCCGGGGCCAGCTCCTACAATGAGCAGTTCTTC
CDR3aa: CASSLAGASSYNEQFF

j_gene: TRBJ1-5
abundance: -
d_gene: -
v_gene: TRBV18
CDR3nt: TGTGCCAGCTCACCGGAGGCGCAGGTTCAGCCCCAGCATTTT
CDR3aa: CASSPEAQVQPQHF